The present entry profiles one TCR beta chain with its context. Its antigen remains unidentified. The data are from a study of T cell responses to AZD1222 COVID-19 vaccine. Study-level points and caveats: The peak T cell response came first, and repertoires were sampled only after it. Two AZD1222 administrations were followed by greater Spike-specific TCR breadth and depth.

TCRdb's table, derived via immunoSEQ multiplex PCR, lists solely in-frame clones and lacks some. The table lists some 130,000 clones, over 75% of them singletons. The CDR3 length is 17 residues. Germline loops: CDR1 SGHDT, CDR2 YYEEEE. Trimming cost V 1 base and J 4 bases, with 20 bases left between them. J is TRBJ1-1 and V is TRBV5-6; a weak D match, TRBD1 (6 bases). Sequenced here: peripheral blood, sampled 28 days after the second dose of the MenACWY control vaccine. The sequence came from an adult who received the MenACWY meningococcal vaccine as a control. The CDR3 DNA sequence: TGTGCCAGCAGCTTGCCTGGTCCGGGGGGCGTGGGCACTGAAGCTTTCTTT. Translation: CASSLPGPGGVGTEAFF.